This T cell receptor beta chain was observed in a study of technical replicates of blood from a handful of donors. Some clones are missing from TCRdb's copy, which holds only in-frame ones; the method was immunoSEQ multiplex PCR. The sample lists 75,000 or so clones, around 93% occurring once. The TCR sequence derives from a human donor in good health. The sequenced sample consisted of T cells isolated from PBMCs.

In DNA form, the CDR3 reads TGTGCCAGCAGTTACTCATCCTTGGACTATGCCCAGCATTTT. This translates into CASSYSSLDYAQHF. The V call is TRBV6-5, the J call TRBJ1-5; D remains ambiguous. Per germline, CDR1 MNHEY and CDR2 SVGAGI. This CDR3 is 14 amino acids long. V lost 0 bases to trimming and J lost 11 bases, with 14 bases between them.